This T cell receptor beta chain was captured by sequencing in a study of CD8+CD57+ T cells in acquired aplastic anemia. Study background: The DNA of sorted CD4+ and CD8+ cells averaged roughly 3.2 ug.

Template material for TCR beta VDJ and CDR3 profiling consisted of genomic DNA. A single record per CDR3 protein comes from TCRdb applying MiXCR to the reads. This sample carries roughly 180,000 distinct CDR3 sequences, 64% of them seen once, and the ten largest clones take 46%. A remark on this clonotype: Its antigen is not identified.

This CDR3 is 13 amino acids long. V lost 4 bases and J 8 bases, leaving 12 bases between the germline ends. General study points: Between patients and controls, some 31 CD8+ CDR3 sequences were found in common. CD8+ Simpson's diversity in patients was not significantly different from that in controls.

Sample: sorted CD4+, CD8+, or CD8+CD57+ T cells (not recorded which) from PBMCs. This receptor was obtained from a human donor with severe aplastic anemia or a healthy control (not recorded which). The chain combines TRBV12-3 or TRBV12-4 with TRBJ1-5; D not resolved. CDR3 sequence (DNA): TGTGCCAGCAGTTCGACCGCAGAGAAGCCCCAGCATTTT. Amino acids: CASSSTAEKPQHF.